A single sample is the source of the 11 T cell receptor beta chains below, sequenced in a study of cytomegalovirus exposure and HLA in healthy donors. PCR used 60 Vbeta primers and 13 Jbeta primers. Using immunoSEQ multiplex PCR, the repertoire was profiled, and TCRdb retains in-frame clones only, with some absent. The repertoire holds over 100,000 clones, about three fifths seen once, with about 4.9% in the top ten. The material sequenced was PBMCs. The receptor set was obtained from a human donor in good health.

This clone was seen more than once but under ten times. This chain links TRBV4-2 with TRBJ2-1; 9 nucleotides line up with TRBD2. Germline CDR1 and CDR2: LGHNA and YNFKEQ. The CDR3 has 16 residues. After removal of 5 bases from V and 3 bases from J, the junction contained 8 bases not matched to a gene. The CDR3 sequence: CASSLRAGGGYNEQFF. The CDR3 region has the DNA TGTGCCAGCAGCTTGAGAGCGGGAGGAGGCTACAATGAGCAGTTCTTC.

The rearrangement links TRBV5-1 to TRBJ2-5; 12 nucleotides match TRBD1. The V gene end was trimmed by 0 bases and the J gene end by 5 bases; junction bases not matched to a gene: 8. The CDR3 runs to 17 residues. Germline CDR1 is SGHRS and CDR2 is YFSETQ. CDR3 in amino acids: CASSLAAGQGALETQYF. The CDR3 DNA reads TGCGCCAGCAGCTTGGCCGCGGGACAGGGGGCCCTGGAGACCCAGTACTTC.

The chain couples TRBV6-1 to TRBJ1-5, with D maybe TRBD1 (5 bases). Germline assignment: CDR1 MNHNS and CDR2 SASEGT. Trimming shortened V by 2 bases and J by 4 bases, and 12 bases separated the two germline ends. This CDR3 spans 15 amino acids. The CDR3 region is CASSESRQPNQPQHF. The CDR3 DNA follows: TGTGCCAGCAGTGAATCGAGACAGCCAAATCAGCCCCAGCATTTT.

This chain uses TRBV4-2 with TRBJ2-1; D is perhaps TRBD2 (5 bases). This CDR3 has 17 residues. The V end lost 4 bases, the J end lost 2 bases, and 18 bases lay between the germline ends. Germline lookup yields CDR1 LGHNA and CDR2 YNFKEQ. CDR3 region: CASSPSPGYRTYNEQFF. In DNA form, the CDR3 reads TGTGCCAGCAGCCCCAGTCCGGGGTATAGGACCTACAATGAGCAGTTCTTC.

By sample fraction, this clone is medium-sized. The V and J genes are TRBV11-2 and TRBJ2-7, with D hard to call. The germline V gene has CDR1 SGHAT and CDR2 FQNNGV. The CDR3 is 11 residues long. The V and J ends lost 7 bases and 6 bases respectively, with 10 bases between them. In DNA form, the CDR3 reads TGTGCCAGCATCGCCAACGGCGAGCAGTACTTC. Its translation is CASIANGEQYF.

This clone was detected only a few times. J is TRBJ2-5 and V is TRBV2, with 8 bases matching TRBD1. The end of the DNA is better explained by TRBJ2-7, so the J call may be wrong. The CDR3 loop spans 15 amino acids. Germline assignment: CDR1 SNHLY and CDR2 FYNNEI. The CDR3 loop reads CASSEGQGATYEQYF. In DNA, the CDR3 is TGTGCCAGCAGTGAGGGTCAGGGGGCAACCTACGAGCAGTACTTC.

The rearrangement uses TRBV6-5 and TRBJ2-2; D is unresolved. Germline lookup yields CDR1 MNHEY and CDR2 SVGAGI. V was cut by 0 bases and J by 1 base, with 9 bases left in between. This CDR3 contains 16 residues. This chain's CDR3 is CASSYSSLLNTGELFF. CDR3 coding DNA: TGTGCCAGCAGTTACTCCTCACTACTGAACACCGGGGAGCTGTTTTTT.

As regards this clone: This same CDR3 is encoded by further DNA sequences in the sample. The chain uses TRBV5-4 and TRBJ2-1; 14 nucleotides agree with TRBD2. After removal of 5 bases from V and 7 bases from J, the junction contained 8 bases not matched to a gene. Germline CDR1 and CDR2: SGHNT and YYREEE (reference sequence). The length of the CDR3 is 16 residues. In nucleotides, the CDR3 is TGTGCCAGCAGTTCCCCGGGACTAGCGGGAGTTAATGAGCAGTTCTTC. Its protein product is CASSSPGLAGVNEQFF.

J is TRBJ1-2 and V is TRBV10-2, with 9 bases aligning to TRBD1. Germline lookup yields CDR1 WSHSY and CDR2 SAAADI. CDR3 length: 14 residues. V was clipped by 5 bases and J by 4 bases; unmatched bases: 5. The CDR3 DNA follows: TGCGCCAGCAGTCGGGACAGGGAAATCTATGGCTACACCTTC. As protein: CASSRDREIYGYTF.

The chain carries TRBV6-6 and TRBJ2-5, with 9 bases that match TRBD2. Trimming at V came to 5 bases and at J to 3 bases, leaving 4 bases not matched to a gene. There are 14 residues in the CDR3. Per the germline V gene, CDR1 is MNHNY and CDR2 is SVGAGI (reference sequence). The CDR3 sequence: CASSGSGSKETQYF. DNA for the CDR3: TGTGCCAGCAGTGGTAGCGGGAGCAAAGAGACCCAGTACTTC.

The rearrangement joins TRBV2 to TRBJ1-3; D is ambiguous. Germline V gene data show CDR1 as SNHLY and CDR2 as FYNNEI. The V gene lost 7 bases and the J gene lost 6 bases, with 16 bases spanning the gap. The CDR3 length is 14 residues. The CDR3 protein is CASNPPGSENTIYF. DNA of the CDR3: TGTGCCAGCAACCCGCCGGGGTCCGAAAACACCATATATTTT.